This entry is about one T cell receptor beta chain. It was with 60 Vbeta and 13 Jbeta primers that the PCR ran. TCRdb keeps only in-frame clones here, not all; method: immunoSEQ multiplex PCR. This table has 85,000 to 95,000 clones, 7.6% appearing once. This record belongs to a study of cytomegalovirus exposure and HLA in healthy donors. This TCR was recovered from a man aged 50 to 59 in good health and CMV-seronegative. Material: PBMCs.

The DNA of the CDR3 is TGCGCCAGCAGCCGTAGAGATCCCGGGAAAGAAGCTTTCTTT. Translated, it gives CASSRRDPGKEAFF. This chain connects TRBV5-1 to TRBJ1-1; D is unclear. Germline CDR1 is SGHRS and CDR2 is YFSETQ. The CDR3 consists of 14 residues. V dropped 4 bases and J dropped 8 bases, with 18 bases sitting between them. Based on the CDR3 plus reference TRBV5-1 and TRBJ1-1, the full variable domain is KAGVTQTPRYLIKTRGQQVTLSCSPISGHRSVSWYQQTPGQGLQFLFEYFSETQRNKGNFPGRFSGRQFSNSRSEMNVSTLELGDSALYLCASSRRDPGKEAFFGQGTRLTVV.